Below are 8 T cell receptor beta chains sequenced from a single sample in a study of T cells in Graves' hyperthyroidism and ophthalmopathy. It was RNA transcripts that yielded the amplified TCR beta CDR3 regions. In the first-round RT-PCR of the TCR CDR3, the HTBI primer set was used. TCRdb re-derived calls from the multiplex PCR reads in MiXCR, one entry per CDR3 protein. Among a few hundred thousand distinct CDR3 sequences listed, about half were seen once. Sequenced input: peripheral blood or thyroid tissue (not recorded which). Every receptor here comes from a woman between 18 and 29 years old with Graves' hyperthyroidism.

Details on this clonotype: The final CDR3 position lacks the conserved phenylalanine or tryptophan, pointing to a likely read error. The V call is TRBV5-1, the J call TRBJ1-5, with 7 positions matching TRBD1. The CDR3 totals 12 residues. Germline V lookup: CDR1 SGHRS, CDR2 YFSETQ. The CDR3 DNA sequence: TGTGCCAGCAGTGAACAGGGGCAGCCCCAGCATCTT. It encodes CASSEQGQPQHL.

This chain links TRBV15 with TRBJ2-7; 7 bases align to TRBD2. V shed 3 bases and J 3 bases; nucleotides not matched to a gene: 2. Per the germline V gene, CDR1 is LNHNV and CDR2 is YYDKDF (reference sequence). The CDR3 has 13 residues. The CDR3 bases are TGTGCCACCAGCAGTAGGACTAGCTACGAGCAGTACTTC. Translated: CATSSRTSYEQYF.

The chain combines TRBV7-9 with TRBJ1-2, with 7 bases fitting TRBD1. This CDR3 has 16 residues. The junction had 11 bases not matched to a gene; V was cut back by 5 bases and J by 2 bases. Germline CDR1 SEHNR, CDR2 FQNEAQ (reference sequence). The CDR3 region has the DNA TGTGCCAGCAGCCTAGGAGGAGGGGGCCCCAACTATGGCTACACCTTC. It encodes CASSLGGGGPNYGYTF.

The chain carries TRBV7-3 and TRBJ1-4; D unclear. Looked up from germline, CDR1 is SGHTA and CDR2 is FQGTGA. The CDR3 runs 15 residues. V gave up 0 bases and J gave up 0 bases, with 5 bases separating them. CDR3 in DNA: TGTGCCAGCAGCTTAACGAGGCCAACTAATGAAAAACTGTTTTTT. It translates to CASSLTRPTNEKLFF.

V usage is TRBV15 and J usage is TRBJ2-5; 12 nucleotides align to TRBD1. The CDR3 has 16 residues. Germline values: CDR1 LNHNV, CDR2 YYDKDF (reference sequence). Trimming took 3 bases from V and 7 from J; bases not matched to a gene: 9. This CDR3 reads CATSSRDRGLFLTQYF. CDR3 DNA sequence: TGTGCCACCAGCAGTAGGGACAGGGGGCTGTTTCTGACCCAGTACTTC.

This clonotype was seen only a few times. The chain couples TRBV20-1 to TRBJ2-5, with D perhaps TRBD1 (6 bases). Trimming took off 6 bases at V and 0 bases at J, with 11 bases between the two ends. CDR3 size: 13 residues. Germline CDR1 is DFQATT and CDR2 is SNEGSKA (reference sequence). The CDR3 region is CSANREYQETQYF. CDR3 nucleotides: TGCAGTGCGAACAGGGAGTACCAAGAGACCCAGTACTTC.

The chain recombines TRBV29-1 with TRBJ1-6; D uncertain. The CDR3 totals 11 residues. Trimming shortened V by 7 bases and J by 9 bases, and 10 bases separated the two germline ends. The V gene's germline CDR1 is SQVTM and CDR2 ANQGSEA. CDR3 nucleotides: TGCAGCGCGACAAAGAGTTCACCCCTCCACTTT. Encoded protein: CSATKSSPLHF.

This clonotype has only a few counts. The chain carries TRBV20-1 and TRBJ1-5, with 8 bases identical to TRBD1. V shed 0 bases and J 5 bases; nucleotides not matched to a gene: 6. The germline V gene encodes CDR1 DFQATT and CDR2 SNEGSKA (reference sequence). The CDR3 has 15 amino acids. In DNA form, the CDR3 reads TGCAGTGCTAGAGAAAGGACAGGGATCTATCAGCCCCAGCATTTT. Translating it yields CSARERTGIYQPQHF.